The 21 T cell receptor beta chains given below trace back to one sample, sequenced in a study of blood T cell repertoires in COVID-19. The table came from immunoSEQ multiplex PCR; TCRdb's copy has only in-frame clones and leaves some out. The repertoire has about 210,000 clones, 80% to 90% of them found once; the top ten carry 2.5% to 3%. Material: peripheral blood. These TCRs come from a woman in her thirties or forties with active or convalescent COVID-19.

DNA for the CDR3: TGTGCCAGCAGCGTCAACGGGGACTCTGGAAACACCATATATTTT. Translation: CASSVNGDSGNTIYF. V gene TRBV9 combines with J gene TRBJ1-3, with unresolved D. Germline CDR1 is SGDLS and CDR2 is YYNGEE. V was pared by 2 bases and J by 0 bases, with 9 bases between. The length of the CDR3 is 15 residues.

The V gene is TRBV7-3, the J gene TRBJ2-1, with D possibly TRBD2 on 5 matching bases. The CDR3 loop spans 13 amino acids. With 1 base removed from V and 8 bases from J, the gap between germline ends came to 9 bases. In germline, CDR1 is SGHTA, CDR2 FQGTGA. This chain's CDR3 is CASSLSIGDEQFF. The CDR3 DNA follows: TGTGCCAGCAGCTTAAGTATCGGGGATGAGCAGTTCTTC.

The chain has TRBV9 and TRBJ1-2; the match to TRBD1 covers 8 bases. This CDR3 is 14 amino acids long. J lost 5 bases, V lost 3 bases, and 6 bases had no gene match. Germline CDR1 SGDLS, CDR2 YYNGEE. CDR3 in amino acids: CASSARTGTYGYTF. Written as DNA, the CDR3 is TGTGCCAGCAGCGCCCGGACAGGGACTTATGGCTACACCTTC.

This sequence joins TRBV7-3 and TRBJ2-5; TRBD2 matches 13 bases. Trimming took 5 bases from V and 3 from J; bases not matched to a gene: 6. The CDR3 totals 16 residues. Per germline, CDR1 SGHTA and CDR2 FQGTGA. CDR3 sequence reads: CASSRGLAGEEETQYF. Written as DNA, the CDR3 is TGTGCCAGCAGCCGAGGACTAGCGGGAGAGGAAGAGACCCAGTACTTC.

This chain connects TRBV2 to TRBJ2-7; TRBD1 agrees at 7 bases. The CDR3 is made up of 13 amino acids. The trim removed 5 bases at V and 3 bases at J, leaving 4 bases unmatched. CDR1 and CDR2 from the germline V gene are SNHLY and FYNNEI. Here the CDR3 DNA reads TGTGCCAGCAGTAGGACAGGAGGCTACGAGCAGTACTTC. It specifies CASSRTGGYEQYF. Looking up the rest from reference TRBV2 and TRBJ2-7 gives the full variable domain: EPEVTQTPSHQVTQMGQEVILRCVPISNHLYFYWYRQILGQKVEFLVSFYNNEISEKSEIFDDQFSVERPDGSNFTLKIRSTKLEDSAMYFCASSRTGGYEQYFGPGTRLTVT.

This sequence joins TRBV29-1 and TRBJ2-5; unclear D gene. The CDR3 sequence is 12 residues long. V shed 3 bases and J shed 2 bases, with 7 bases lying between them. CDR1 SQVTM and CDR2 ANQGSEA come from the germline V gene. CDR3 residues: CSVDGTQETQYF. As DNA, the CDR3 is TGCAGCGTTGATGGTACACAAGAGACCCAGTACTTC.

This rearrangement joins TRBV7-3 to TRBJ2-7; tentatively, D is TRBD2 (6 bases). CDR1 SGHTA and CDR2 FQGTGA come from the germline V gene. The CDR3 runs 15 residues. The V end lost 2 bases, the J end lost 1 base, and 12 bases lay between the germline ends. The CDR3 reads CASSLAPEGSYEQYF. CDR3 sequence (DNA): TGTGCCAGCAGCTTAGCCCCGGAGGGTTCCTACGAGCAGTACTTC. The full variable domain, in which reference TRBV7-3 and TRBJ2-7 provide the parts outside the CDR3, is GAGVSQTPSNKVTEKGKYVELRCDPISGHTALYWYRQSLGQGPEFLIYFQGTGAADDSGLPNDRFFAVRPEGSVSTLKIQRTERGDSAVYLCASSLAPEGSYEQYFGPGTRLTVT.

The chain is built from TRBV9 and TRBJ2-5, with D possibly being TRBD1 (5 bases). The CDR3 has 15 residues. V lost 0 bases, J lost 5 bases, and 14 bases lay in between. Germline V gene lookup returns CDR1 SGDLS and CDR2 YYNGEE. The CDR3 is CASSVENTKGETQYF. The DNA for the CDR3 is TGTGCCAGCAGCGTAGAGAACACCAAGGGGGAGACCCAGTACTTC.

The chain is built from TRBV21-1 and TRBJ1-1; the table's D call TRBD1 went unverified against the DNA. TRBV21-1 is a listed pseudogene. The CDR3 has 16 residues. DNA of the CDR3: TGTGCCAGCAGCACTCCGTTCCCACAGGGTTGTACTGAAGCTTTCTTT. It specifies CASSTPFPQGCTEAFF.

CDR3 nucleotides: TGTGCCAGCAGATTCGGACTAGCGGGGGACAATGAGCAGTTCTTC. Translated: CASRFGLAGDNEQFF. The chain carries TRBV7-3 and TRBJ2-1; TRBD2 matches at 13 bases. The germline gives CDR1 SGHTA, CDR2 FQGTGA. The CDR3 extends over 15 amino acids. Losses at the gene ends were 6 bases for V and 5 bases for J; bases not matched to a gene: 4.

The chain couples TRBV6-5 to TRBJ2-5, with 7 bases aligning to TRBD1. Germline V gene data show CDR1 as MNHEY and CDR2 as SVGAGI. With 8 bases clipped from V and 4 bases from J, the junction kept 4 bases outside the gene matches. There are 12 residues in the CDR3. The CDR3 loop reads CASLTGRETQYF. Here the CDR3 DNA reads TGTGCCAGCCTGACAGGGAGAGAGACCCAGTACTTC.

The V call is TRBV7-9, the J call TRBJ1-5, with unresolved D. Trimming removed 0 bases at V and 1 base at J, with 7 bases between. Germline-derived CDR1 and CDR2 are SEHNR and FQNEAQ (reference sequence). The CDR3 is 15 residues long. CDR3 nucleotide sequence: TGTGCCAGCAGCTTAGCGGCAGCGAGCAATCAGCCCCAGCATTTT. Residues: CASSLAAASNQPQHF.

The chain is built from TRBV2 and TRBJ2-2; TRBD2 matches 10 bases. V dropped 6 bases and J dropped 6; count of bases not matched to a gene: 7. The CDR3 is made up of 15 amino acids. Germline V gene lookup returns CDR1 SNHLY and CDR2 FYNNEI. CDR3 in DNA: TGTGCCAGCAGACTTCTAGCGGGAGACGCCGGGGAGCTGTTTTTT. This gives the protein CASRLLAGDAGELFF.

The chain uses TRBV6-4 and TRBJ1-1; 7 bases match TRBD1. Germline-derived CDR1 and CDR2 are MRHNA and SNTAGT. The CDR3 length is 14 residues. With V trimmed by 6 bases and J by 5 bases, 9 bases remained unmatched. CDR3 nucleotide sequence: TGTGCCAGCAGCCGCACAGGGGAAGGGACTGAAGCTTTCTTT. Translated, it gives CASSRTGEGTEAFF.

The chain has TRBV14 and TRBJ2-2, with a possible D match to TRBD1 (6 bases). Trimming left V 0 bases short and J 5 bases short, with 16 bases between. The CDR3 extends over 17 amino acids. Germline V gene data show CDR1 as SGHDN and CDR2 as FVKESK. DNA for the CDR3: TGTGCCAGCAGCCAAGAACGACAGGCCCCACGGACCGGGGAGCTGTTTTTT. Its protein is CASSQERQAPRTGELFF.

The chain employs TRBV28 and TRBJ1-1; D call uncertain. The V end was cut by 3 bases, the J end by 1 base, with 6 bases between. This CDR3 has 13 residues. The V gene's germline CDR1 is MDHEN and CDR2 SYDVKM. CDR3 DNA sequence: TGTGCCAGCAGTTTTTCCCAGAACACTGAAGCTTTCTTT. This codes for CASSFSQNTEAFF.

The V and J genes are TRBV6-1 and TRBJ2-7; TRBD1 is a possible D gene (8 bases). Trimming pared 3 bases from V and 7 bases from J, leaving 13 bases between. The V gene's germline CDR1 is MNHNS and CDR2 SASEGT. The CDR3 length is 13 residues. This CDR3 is CASSENRGGEQYF. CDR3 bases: TGTGCCAGCAGTGAGAACAGGGGGGGGGAGCAGTACTTC.

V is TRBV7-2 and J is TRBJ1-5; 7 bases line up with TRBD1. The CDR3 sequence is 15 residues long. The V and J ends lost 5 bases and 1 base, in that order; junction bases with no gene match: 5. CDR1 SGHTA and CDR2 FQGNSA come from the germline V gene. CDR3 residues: CASSPQGVSNQPQHF. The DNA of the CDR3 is TGTGCCAGCAGCCCCCAGGGGGTAAGCAATCAGCCCCAGCATTTT.

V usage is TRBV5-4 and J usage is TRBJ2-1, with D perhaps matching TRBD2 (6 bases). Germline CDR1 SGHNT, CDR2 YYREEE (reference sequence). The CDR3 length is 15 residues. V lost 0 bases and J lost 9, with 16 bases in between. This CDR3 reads CASSLGLSGDGEQFF. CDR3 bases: TGTGCCAGCAGCTTGGGGTTGTCGGGGGACGGTGAGCAGTTCTTC.

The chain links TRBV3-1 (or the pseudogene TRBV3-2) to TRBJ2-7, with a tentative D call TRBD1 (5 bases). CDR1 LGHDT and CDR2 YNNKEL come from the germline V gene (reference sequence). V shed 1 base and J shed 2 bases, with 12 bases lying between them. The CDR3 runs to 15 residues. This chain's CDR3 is CASSQAGSKPYEQYF. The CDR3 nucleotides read TGTGCCAGCAGCCAAGCAGGGTCGAAGCCCTACGAGCAGTACTTC.

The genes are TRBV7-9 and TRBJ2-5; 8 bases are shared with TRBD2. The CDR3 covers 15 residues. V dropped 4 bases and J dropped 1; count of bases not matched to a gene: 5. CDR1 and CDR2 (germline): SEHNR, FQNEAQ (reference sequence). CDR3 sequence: CASSSAGLAQETQYF. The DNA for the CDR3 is TGTGCCAGCAGCTCCGCCGGACTAGCCCAAGAGACCCAGTACTTC.